Detailed here is one T cell receptor (beta chain). The target antigen is unknown. The amount of total RNA extracted per sample was at least 6 micrograms. The data are from a study of blood T cells in healthy people across ages. General study results and limits: The study could not conclusively compare naive and antigen-experienced cells, given its unsorted PBMCs. With naive T cell percentage, TCR beta diversity showed a strong correlation.

Then a second PCR, running roughly 6 to 11 cycles, was carried out with a sample-barcoded 5' primer and a J-beta primer mix. TCRdb reprocessed the 5' RACE reads via MiXCR and lists one record per CDR3 protein. The table includes under 750,000 distinct CDR3 sequences, around half detected once. This CDR3 spans 11 amino acids. Germline loops: CDR1 SGHTA, CDR2 FQGNSA. Trimming took 5 bases from V and 5 from J, leaving 7 bases between them. This receptor was identified in an elderly man in good health. The chain joins TRBV7-2 to TRBJ2-7; unclear D gene. Sequenced sample: blood. CDR3 region: CASSPAHEQYF. The CDR3 bases are TGTGCCAGCAGCCCCGCCCACGAGCAGTACTTC.